The 18 T cell receptor beta chains below were found in one sample sequenced in a study of blood T cell repertoires in COVID-19. Measured with immunoSEQ multiplex PCR; TCRdb has only the in-frame clones, and not every one. The sample includes approximately 170,000 clones, approximately 80% of them seen just once. The sequencing input was PBMCs or T cells enriched from blood (not recorded which). The receptors here all came from a man between 40 and 49 years old who had recovered from COVID-19.

This clone appeared a few times. Other nucleotide sequences from this sample produce the same CDR3. The rearrangement joins TRBV4-1 to TRBJ1-3, with 8 bases matching TRBD1. The CDR3 loop spans 15 amino acids. Germline V CDR1 and CDR2: MGHRA, YSYEKL. Trimming cost V 0 bases and J 4 bases; bases outside gene matches: 2. The CDR3 spells CASSQDRGPGNTIYF. DNA for the CDR3: TGCGCCAGCAGCCAAGACAGGGGGCCAGGAAACACCATATATTTT.

This rearrangement joins TRBV5-1 to TRBJ1-2; D possibly corresponds to TRBD1 (6 bases). V was pared by 3 bases and J by 4 bases, with 22 bases between. Germline lookup yields CDR1 SGHRS and CDR2 YFSETQ. This CDR3 comprises 17 residues. The CDR3 nucleotides read TGCGCCAGCAGCTCCGGGACAAGGGGTTTAGGAGGCTATGGCTACACCTTC. It translates to CASSSGTRGLGGYGYTF.

The genes are TRBV27 and TRBJ2-2; D is ambiguous. V shed 2 bases and J shed 7 bases, with 8 bases lying between them. The germline gives CDR1 MNHEY, CDR2 SMNVEV (reference sequence). The CDR3 is 13 amino acids. The CDR3 loop is CASSLDRYGELFF. CDR3 DNA: TGTGCCAGCAGTTTAGATCGGTACGGGGAGCTGTTTTTT.

In nucleotides, the CDR3 is TGTGCCAGCCAGGACAGGGGCCGGGACTACACCTTC. This codes for CASQDRGRDYTF. The rearrangement uses TRBV6-5 and TRBJ1-2; 9 bases are shared with TRBD1. Germline lookup yields CDR1 MNHEY and CDR2 SVGAGI. The CDR3 spans 12 residues. The ends lost 8 bases at V and 10 bases at J; junction bases unmatched: 8.

This clone was counted once. The CDR3 DNA is TGTGCCAGCAGTGAAGTTCGGCTCAGCGGAGAGACCCAGTACTTC. Encoded protein: CASSEVRLSGETQYF. This chain joins TRBV6-1 and TRBJ2-5, with D possibly TRBD2 on 5 matching bases. Germline V gives CDR1 MNHNS, CDR2 SASEGT. V lost 1 base to trimming and J lost 4 bases, with 13 bases between them. The CDR3 sequence is 15 residues long.

This rearrangement joins TRBV6-4 to TRBJ2-3, with TRBD1 matching over 8 bases. The CDR3 is 15 residues long. Trimming removed 4 bases from V and 3 bases from J; junction bases left unmatched: 6. Germline V CDR1 and CDR2: MRHNA, SNTAGT. The CDR3 is CASSGTGGSTDTQYF. The DNA of the CDR3 is TGTGCCAGCAGTGGTACAGGGGGTTCAACAGATACGCAGTATTTT.

The genes are TRBV15 and TRBJ1-5; D possibly corresponds to TRBD1 (6 bases). This CDR3 spans 16 amino acids. Trimming removed 6 bases from V and 3 bases from J, with 18 bases in between. Germline V gene lookup returns CDR1 LNHNV and CDR2 YYDKDF (reference sequence). The CDR3 DNA follows: TGTGCCACCAGAGGAGCGGACAGCGGGAACAATCAGCCCCAGCATTTT. This translates into CATRGADSGNNQPQHF.

The chain recombines TRBV27 with TRBJ1-1; a possible D gene is TRBD1 (6 bases). The CDR3 covers 14 residues. The V gene lost 6 bases and the J gene lost 0 bases, with 11 bases spanning the gap. The germline V gene has CDR1 MNHEY and CDR2 SMNVEV (reference sequence). The CDR3 DNA sequence: TGTGCCAGCAGGGTCACAGGGATGAACACTGAAGCTTTCTTT. Protein: CASRVTGMNTEAFF.

The V call is TRBV30, the J call TRBJ1-1, with 8 bases fitting TRBD1. V was pared by 1 base and J by 4 bases, with 11 bases of the junction left unmatched. The CDR3 is 16 residues long. Germline V gene sequence: CDR1 GTSNPN, CDR2 SVGIG (reference sequence). In nucleotides, the CDR3 is TGTGCCTGGAGTGACCCACAGGGGGGGTTTGGCACTGAAGCTTTCTTT. It codes for CAWSDPQGGFGTEAFF. The entire variable domain, with the rest obtained from reference TRBV30 and TRBJ1-1, is as follows: SQTIHQWPATLVQPVGSPLSLECTVEGTSNPNLYWYRQAAGRGLQLLFYSVGIGQISSEVPQNLSASRPQDRQFILSSKKLLLSDSGFYLCAWSDPQGGFGTEAFFGQGTRLTVV.

The J gene is TRBJ2-5, the V gene TRBV5-6, with TRBD2 matching over 10 bases. The CDR3 runs to 16 residues. Germline-derived CDR1 and CDR2 are SGHDT and YYEEEE. V was clipped by 3 bases and J by 5 bases; unmatched bases: 10. The CDR3 region is CASSSLAGVPGETQYF. CDR3 in DNA: TGTGCCAGCAGCTCCCTAGCGGGGGTCCCGGGGGAGACCCAGTACTTC.

The chain carries TRBV5-1 and TRBJ2-1; D may be TRBD1 (5 bases). V lost 4 bases, J lost 10 bases, and 15 bases lay in between. The germline gives CDR1 SGHRS, CDR2 YFSETQ. The CDR3 contains 13 residues. The CDR3 DNA follows: TGCGCCAGCAGCCCTGGGCCACCAGGGGAGCAGTTCTTC. Translating it yields CASSPGPPGEQFF.

The CDR3 protein is CASSLVAVETQYF. The CDR3 DNA reads as TGTGCCAGCAGCTTGGTGGCTGTGGAGACCCAGTACTTC. The V and J genes are TRBV5-4 and TRBJ2-5; D uncertain. This CDR3 contains 13 residues. Germline CDR1 reads SGHNT; CDR2 reads YYREEE (reference sequence). V was shortened by 0 bases and J by 5 bases, with 8 bases between the two germline ends.

The chain recombines TRBV4-2 with TRBJ1-5; TRBD1 agrees at 10 bases. This CDR3 is 16 amino acids long. V shed 0 bases, J shed 6 bases, and the junction held 5 bases outside the gene matches. Germline V gene data show CDR1 as LGHNA and CDR2 as YNFKEQ. The CDR3 nucleotides read TGTGCCAGCAGCCAAGAAGGGACAGGGGCTATTCAGCCCCAGCATTTT. It codes for CASSQEGTGAIQPQHF.

CDR3 in amino acids: CSVATGVNTEAFF. CDR3 bases: TGCAGCGTTGCTACAGGGGTGAACACTGAAGCTTTCTTT. The chain has TRBV29-1 and TRBJ1-1, with 7 bases fitting TRBD1. V shed 4 bases and J 0 bases; nucleotides not matched to a gene: 2. Germline assignment: CDR1 SQVTM and CDR2 ANQGSEA. This CDR3 region has 13 residues. The entire variable domain, with the rest obtained from reference TRBV29-1 and TRBJ1-1, is as follows: SAVISQKPSRDICQRGTSLTIQCQVDSQVTMMFWYRQQPGQSLTLIATANQGSEATYESGFVIDKFPISRPNLTFSTLTVSNMSPEDSSIYLCSVATGVNTEAFFGQGTRLTVV.

This clone came up once. This chain links TRBV6-1 with TRBJ1-5; tentative D call: TRBD1 (6 bases). The V gene's germline CDR1 is MNHNS and CDR2 SASEGT. V shed 2 bases and J shed 1 base, with 9 bases lying between them. CDR3 length: 15 amino acids. CDR3 region: CASSESQGSNQPQHF. In nucleotides, the CDR3 is TGTGCCAGCAGTGAATCGCAGGGGAGCAATCAGCCCCAGCATTTT.

The chain is built from TRBV19 and TRBJ1-4; weak D call: TRBD1 (5 bases). Trimming removed 10 bases from V and 0 bases from J, with 15 bases in between. From germline, CDR1 is LNHDA and CDR2 SQIVND (reference sequence). CDR3 length equals 15 residues. The CDR3 here is CATAGGRATNEKLFF. In nucleotides, the CDR3 is TGTGCCACTGCCGGGGGACGCGCAACTAATGAAAAACTGTTTTTT.

The gene calls are TRBV5-1 and TRBJ2-7; 7 bases map to TRBD2. Germline values: CDR1 SGHRS, CDR2 YFSETQ. The CDR3 is 16 residues long. Losses at the gene ends were 3 bases for V and 0 bases for J; bases not matched to a gene: 9. As DNA, the CDR3 is TGCGCCAGCAGCTGGGGGGGTGTTGAAAGCTCCTACGAGCAGTACTTC. It translates to CASSWGGVESSYEQYF.

This clone occurred once. The chain is built from TRBV12-2 and TRBJ1-3; the table's D call, TRBD1, has no DNA check behind it. TRBV12-2 is a pseudogene segment. The CDR3 length is 19 residues. The CDR3, as DNA: TGTGCAAGTCGCTTAGTTAGACAGGGGTCACTTTCCCGGATTCACACCATATATTTT. Its protein product is CASRLVRQGSLSRIHTIYF.